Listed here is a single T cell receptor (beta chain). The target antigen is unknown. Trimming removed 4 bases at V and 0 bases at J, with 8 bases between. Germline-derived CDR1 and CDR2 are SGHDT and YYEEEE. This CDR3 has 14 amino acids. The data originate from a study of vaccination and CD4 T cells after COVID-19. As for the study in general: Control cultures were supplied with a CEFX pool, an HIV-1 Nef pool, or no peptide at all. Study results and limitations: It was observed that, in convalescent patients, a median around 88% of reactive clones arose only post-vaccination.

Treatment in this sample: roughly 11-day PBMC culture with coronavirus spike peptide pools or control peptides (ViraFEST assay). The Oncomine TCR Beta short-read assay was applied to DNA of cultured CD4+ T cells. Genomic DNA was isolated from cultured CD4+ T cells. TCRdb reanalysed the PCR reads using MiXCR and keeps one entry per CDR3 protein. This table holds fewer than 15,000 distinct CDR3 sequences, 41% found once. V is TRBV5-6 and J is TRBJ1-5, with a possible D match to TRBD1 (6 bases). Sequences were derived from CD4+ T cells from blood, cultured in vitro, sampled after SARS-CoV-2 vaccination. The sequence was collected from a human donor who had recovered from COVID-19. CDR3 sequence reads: CASSRDTSNQPQHF. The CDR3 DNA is TGTGCCAGCAGCAGGGACACTAGCAATCAGCCCCAGCATTTT.